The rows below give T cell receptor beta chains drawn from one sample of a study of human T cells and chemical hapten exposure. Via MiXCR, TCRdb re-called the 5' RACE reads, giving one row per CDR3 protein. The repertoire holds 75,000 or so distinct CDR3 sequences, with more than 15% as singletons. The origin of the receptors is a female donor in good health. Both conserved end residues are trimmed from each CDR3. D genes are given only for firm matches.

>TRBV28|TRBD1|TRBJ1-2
ASSSPDRGVRGYT
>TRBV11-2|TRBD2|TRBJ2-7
ASSSLGLAGGPPLYYEQY
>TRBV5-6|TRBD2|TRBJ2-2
ASSLSVGAGTGPGELF
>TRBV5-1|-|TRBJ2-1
ASSLGSSADNEQF
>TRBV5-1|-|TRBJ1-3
ASSLGQASGNTIY
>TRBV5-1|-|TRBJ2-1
ASSLLPGVPYNEQF
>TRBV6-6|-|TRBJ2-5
ASSYPSVLTGQETQY
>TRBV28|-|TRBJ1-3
ASSFATTSSGNTIY
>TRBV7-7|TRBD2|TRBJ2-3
ASSTGTSGDTQY
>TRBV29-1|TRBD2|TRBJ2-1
SVEGTSGGKDEQF
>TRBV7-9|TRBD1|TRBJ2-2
ASSLIPSDRGTGELF
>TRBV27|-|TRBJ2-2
ASSFNSQMELF
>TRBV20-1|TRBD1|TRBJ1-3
SASGQGYGNTIY